These 8 T cell receptor beta chains came from one sample sequenced in a study of blood T cell repertoires in COVID-19. Sequencing used immunoSEQ multiplex PCR; TCRdb keeps in-frame clones, though not all of them. The table has about 480,000 clones, around nine tenths seen once. Sequencing used PBMCs or T cells enriched from blood (not recorded which). The receptors come from a middle-aged woman who had recovered from COVID-19.

This clone is a singleton in its sample. The chain joins TRBV18 to TRBJ2-2, with 9 positions matching TRBD1. V lost 2 bases to trimming and J lost 6 bases; unmatched junction nucleotides: 1. This CDR3 spans 14 amino acids. Germline V gene lookup returns CDR1 KGHSH and CDR2 LQKENI. CDR3 in DNA: TGTGCCAGCTCACCAACAGGGGGCTCCGGGGAGCTGTTTTTT. This encodes CASSPTGGSGELFF.

The chain employs TRBV7-9 and TRBJ2-6; 7 nucleotides line up with TRBD1. CDR1 and CDR2 from the germline V gene are SEHNR and FQNEAQ (reference sequence). The CDR3 length is 15 residues. Losses at the gene ends were 4 bases for V and 4 bases for J; bases not matched to a gene: 4. The CDR3 reads CASSSRGQGANVLTF. CDR3 nucleotides: TGTGCCAGCAGCTCAAGGGGGCAAGGGGCCAACGTCCTGACTTTC.

V is TRBV19 and J is TRBJ2-7, with TRBD1 matching over 8 bases. CDR3 length: 13 residues. The trim removed 7 bases at V and 6 bases at J, leaving 8 bases unmatched. The germline gives CDR1 LNHDA, CDR2 SQIVND (reference sequence). The CDR3 is CASIGRGQVEQYF. CDR3 in DNA: TGTGCCAGTATAGGCAGGGGACAGGTCGAGCAGTACTTC. The complete variable domain, with remaining parts taken from reference TRBV19 and TRBJ2-7, reads DGGITQSPKYLFRKEGQNVTLSCEQNLNHDAMYWYRQDPGQGLRLIYYSQIVNDFQKGDIAEGYSVSREKKESFPLTVTSAQKNPTAFYLCASIGRGQVEQYFGPGTRLTVT.

This clone came up once. The V and J genes are TRBV29-1 and TRBJ2-7; D is possibly TRBD2 (6 bases). The CDR3 has 13 residues. Trimming removed 6 bases at V and 4 bases at J, with 16 bases between. CDR1 is SQVTM and CDR2 is ANQGSEA in the germline V gene. In DNA, the CDR3 is TGCAGCGTGGGGGACTCGACTACGTACGAGCAGTACTTC. This encodes CSVGDSTTYEQYF.

The V and J genes are TRBV2 and TRBJ2-7; no firm D call. The V end lost 6 bases, the J end lost 4 bases, and 19 bases lay between the germline ends. CDR1 is SNHLY, CDR2 FYNNEI, per germline. CDR3 length: 15 amino acids. The CDR3 region is CASSASSLARYEQYF. CDR3 DNA sequence: TGTGCCAGCAGCGCATCCTCATTGGCCCGTTACGAGCAGTACTTC.

The CDR3 here is CAIRFSGTASTDTQYF. The CDR3 nucleotides are TGTGCCATCAGGTTTAGCGGGACGGCTAGCACAGATACGCAGTATTTT. V gene TRBV10-3 combines with J gene TRBJ2-3; 8 bases match TRBD2. V was clipped by 6 bases and J by 0 bases; unmatched bases: 8. Germline V gene data show CDR1 as ENHRY and CDR2 as SYGVKD. The CDR3 covers 16 residues.

This chain connects TRBV5-1 to TRBJ2-1; D is perhaps TRBD2 (6 bases). Germline CDR1 reads SGHRS; CDR2 reads YFSETQ. V gave up 2 bases and J gave up 5 bases, with 17 bases separating them. CDR3 length: 16 residues. The CDR3 loop reads CASSFQLADYNNEQFF. CDR3 bases: TGCGCCAGCAGCTTCCAACTAGCAGACTATAACAATGAGCAGTTCTTC.

This clone was seen a few times. The chain is built from TRBV19 and TRBJ1-1; the D is unclear. The germline CDR1 and CDR2 sequences are LNHDA and SQIVND (reference sequence). The CDR3 contains 12 residues. Trimming took 3 bases from V and 6 from J, leaving 8 bases between them. The CDR3 spells CASSIYQSEAFF. CDR3 DNA sequence: TGTGCCAGTAGTATTTATCAGTCTGAAGCTTTCTTT.